Below, one T cell receptor beta chain is given with its context. Its antigen is undetermined. These data originate in a study of beta chain features in type 1 diabetes. Whole-study context: Age, gender, cell numbers and subset yield matched between patients and controls. Overall study findings and caveats: VDJ junctions sequenced from type 1 diabetes patients showed fewer insertions and more deletions. Type 1 diabetes patients showed a moderate but significant shortening of TCRB CDR3s in all four CD4+ subsets. Since sequencing was performed on cDNA, cells with high TCR expression could be over-represented.

This CDR3 contains 13 residues. V was clipped by 6 bases and J by 6 bases, with 15 bases between them. Germline V CDR1 and CDR2: MNHEY, SMNVEV (reference sequence). The authors reverse transcribed all of the isolated RNA, so sequencing captured expressed TCRB transcripts. Approximately 3.4 million reads, on average, came from each naive, central memory and regulatory T cell sample. Clones were sequenced by immunoSEQ multiplex PCR, and TCRdb holds only the in-frame ones, with some missing. This table holds about 120,000 clones, about 16% found once. The chain is built from TRBV27 and TRBJ2-7, with a possible D match to TRBD1 (5 bases). The sample consisted of central memory CD4+ T cells from blood. This clonotype was obtained from a man aged 30 to 45 with type 1 diabetes. The CDR3 nucleotides are TGTGCCAGCAGAGGGGTAGCCCGAGGCGAGCAGTACTTC. Protein product: CASRGVARGEQYF.